The rows below give T cell receptor beta chains drawn from one sample of a study of beta chain features in type 1 diabetes. Assay used: immunoSEQ multiplex PCR; TCRdb lists only in-frame clones, some missing. This sample carries about 620,000 clones, 15% to 18% of them seen once, and the ten largest clones take under 0.095%. Sequencing used naive CD4+ T cells from blood. The receptor source for this set is a man aged 18 to 29 in good health. Both conserved end residues are part of each CDR3. Each record gives: J gene, V gene, clone size, CDR3 protein. Expanded clones get a size class; other rows say once, few or many, or leave the size out.

J: TRBJ1-2; V: TRBV7-9; size: few; CDR3: CASSKGQNYGYTF
J: TRBJ2-3; V: TRBV4-3; size: few; CDR3: CASSRRGRTGGETDTQYF
J: TRBJ1-1; V: TRBV28; size: few; CDR3: CASSLLLGSNTEAFF
J: TRBJ2-5; V: TRBV30; size: NA; CDR3: CAWSGTGQETQYF
J: TRBJ1-1; V: TRBV5-1; size: NA; CDR3: CASSPLRTDRAEAFF
J: TRBJ2-7; V: TRBV28; size: NA; CDR3: CASSLQRWDRGSYEQYF
J: TRBJ1-2; V: TRBV4-3; size: few; CDR3: CASSPRQGGNYGYTF
J: TRBJ2-5; V: TRBV7-8; size: NA; CDR3: CASSPSRGRRETQYF
J: TRBJ2-7; V: TRBV28; size: NA; CDR3: CASSFGYYEQYF
J: TRBJ1-2; V: TRBV6-5; size: few; CDR3: CASLGPNYGYTF
J: TRBJ1-5; V: TRBV19; size: few; CDR3: CATRTGWSNQPQHF
J: TRBJ2-1; V: TRBV6-1; size: few; CDR3: CASVSAPAGNEQFF
J: TRBJ2-7; V: TRBV9; size: few; CDR3: CASSVNRGDGEQYF
J: TRBJ2-5; V: TRBV4-3; size: NA; CDR3: CASSLQPGTGKQVQETQYF
J: TRBJ1-1; V: TRBV7-8; size: NA; CDR3: CASSVRQGSTEAFF
J: TRBJ1-2; V: TRBV20-1; size: few; CDR3: CSASAFGGYTF
J: TRBJ2-4; V: TRBV7-2; size: few; CDR3: CASSPTNGQGKNIQYF
J: TRBJ1-4; V: TRBV13; size: few; CDR3: CASSTGQQKLFF
J: TRBJ1-4; V: TRBV5-4; size: NA; CDR3: CASSGGGNNEKLFF
J: TRBJ2-1; V: TRBV7-3; size: once; CDR3: CASSSLAGVNEQFF
J: TRBJ1-1; V: TRBV4-2; size: few; CDR3: CASSQVLQGTEAFF
J: TRBJ2-7; V: TRBV4-1; size: once; CDR3: CASSRVAGGKDEQYF
J: TRBJ1-1; V: TRBV14; size: NA; CDR3: CASSSRRAGNTEAFF
J: TRBJ2-1; V: TRBV7-2; size: few; CDR3: CASSLIGRGFTGEQFF
J: TRBJ1-2; V: TRBV9; size: NA; CDR3: CASSNRGRRNYGYTF
J: TRBJ2-5; V: TRBV7-8; size: NA; CDR3: CASSFPLSGVETQYF
J: TRBJ1-2; V: TRBV7-2; size: few; CDR3: CASSFTGGPTYGYTF
J: TRBJ1-1; V: TRBV7-9; size: NA; CDR3: CASSLTGPSTEAFF
J: TRBJ2-5; V: TRBV19; size: NA; CDR3: CASSIRGIRETQYF
J: TRBJ2-7; V: TRBV28; size: NA; CDR3: CASSSQGTGVHEQYF
J: TRBJ2-5; V: TRBV28; size: few; CDR3: CASSTQGLKETQYF
J: TRBJ2-2; V: TRBV5-1; size: few; CDR3: CASTPEGAGELFF
J: TRBJ2-7; V: TRBV27; size: NA; CDR3: CASSIDRGLGYEQYF
J: TRBJ1-5; V: TRBV7-2; size: NA; CDR3: CASSPTVASNQPQHF
J: TRBJ2-7; V: TRBV29-1; size: NA; CDR3: CSVEEQQGHEQYF
J: TRBJ1-1; V: TRBV6-5; size: NA; CDR3: CASSYGFRAFF
J: TRBJ1-1; V: TRBV19; size: few; CDR3: CASNDRGSAEAFF
J: TRBJ2-5; V: TRBV7-2; size: few; CDR3: CASSGTGAGRETQYF
J: TRBJ2-4; V: TRBV19; size: few; CDR3: CASSIGTSGLAKNIQYF
J: TRBJ2-2; V: TRBV14; size: NA; CDR3: CASSQQGAGGELFF
J: TRBJ1-4; V: TRBV5-1; size: few; CDR3: CASSLEWGNEKLFF
J: TRBJ1-1; V: TRBV5-4; size: many; CDR3: CASSQQANTEAFF
J: TRBJ1-2; V: TRBV18; size: few; CDR3: CASSPGWGYNYGYTF
J: TRBJ2-7; V: TRBV10-3; size: NA; CDR3: CAISALPSVTLFLYEQYF
J: TRBJ2-4; V: TRBV10-2; size: few; CDR3: CASAASELAKNIQYF
J: TRBJ2-1; V: TRBV7-2; size: NA; CDR3: CASSLGAGGSNEQFF
J: TRBJ2-2; V: TRBV2; size: few; CDR3: CASSEAGGTGELFF
J: TRBJ2-2; V: TRBV6-1; size: few; CDR3: CASSGGNTGELFF
J: TRBJ2-2; V: TRBV7-2; size: NA; CDR3: CASSSGPNTGELFF
J: TRBJ2-1; V: TRBV7-9; size: NA; CDR3: CASTRENEQFF
J: TRBJ1-2; V: TRBV19; size: NA; CDR3: CASTEGATYGYTF
J: TRBJ1-4; V: TRBV7-9; size: few; CDR3: CASSFPGSATNEKLFF
J: TRBJ2-5; V: TRBV5-6; size: NA; CDR3: CASSLVRESDETQYF
J: TRBJ1-1; V: TRBV14; size: NA; CDR3: CASSQDFLGGTEAFF
J: TRBJ2-3; V: TRBV27; size: few; CDR3: CASSFPSTGEVDTQYF
J: TRBJ2-7; V: TRBV2; size: NA; CDR3: CASSERERREQYF
J: TRBJ2-5; V: TRBV5-6; size: few; CDR3: CASSLATGTGVETQYF
J: TRBJ2-1; V: TRBV11-3; size: few; CDR3: CASVIAKVEFF
J: TRBJ1-1; V: TRBV29-1; size: NA; CDR3: CSVVRQGAVTEAFF
J: TRBJ2-5; V: TRBV12-5; size: NA; CDR3: CASGLGTGGGQETQYF